This T cell receptor beta chain was profiled in a study of blood T cell repertoires in COVID-19. Study information: T cells, B-cell-depleted T cells, or PBMCs supplied cDNA or gDNA.

Trimming shortened V by 4 bases and J by 7 bases, and 13 bases separated the two germline ends. Germline CDR1 is GTSNPN and CDR2 is SVGIG (reference sequence). This CDR3 region has 13 residues. Only in-frame clones appear in the TCRdb table, and some are missing; sequencing was by immunoSEQ multiplex PCR. The top ten clones hold less than 20% of a sample with approximately 150,000 clones, around 89% of them seen once. Input material: peripheral blood. The chain combines TRBV30 with TRBJ1-4, with a weak D call TRBD1 (6 bases). This TCR came from a man in his forties or fifties with active or convalescent COVID-19. The CDR3 nucleotides read TGTGCCTGGATCCCAGGGGATCGTGAAAAACTGTTTTTT. Protein product: CAWIPGDREKLFF.